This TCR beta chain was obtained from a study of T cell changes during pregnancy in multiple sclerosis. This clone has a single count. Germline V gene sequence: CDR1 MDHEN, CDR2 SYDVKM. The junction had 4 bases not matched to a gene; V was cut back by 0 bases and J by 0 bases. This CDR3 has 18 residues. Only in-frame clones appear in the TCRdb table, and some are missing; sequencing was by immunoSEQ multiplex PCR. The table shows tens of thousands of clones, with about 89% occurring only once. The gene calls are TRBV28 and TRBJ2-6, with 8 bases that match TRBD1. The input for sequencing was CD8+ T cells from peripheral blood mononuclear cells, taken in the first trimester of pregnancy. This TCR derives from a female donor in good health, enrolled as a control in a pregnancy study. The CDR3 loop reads CASSLWDRENSGANVLTF. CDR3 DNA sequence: TGTGCCAGCAGTTTATGGGACAGGGAAAACTCTGGGGCCAACGTCCTGACTTTC.